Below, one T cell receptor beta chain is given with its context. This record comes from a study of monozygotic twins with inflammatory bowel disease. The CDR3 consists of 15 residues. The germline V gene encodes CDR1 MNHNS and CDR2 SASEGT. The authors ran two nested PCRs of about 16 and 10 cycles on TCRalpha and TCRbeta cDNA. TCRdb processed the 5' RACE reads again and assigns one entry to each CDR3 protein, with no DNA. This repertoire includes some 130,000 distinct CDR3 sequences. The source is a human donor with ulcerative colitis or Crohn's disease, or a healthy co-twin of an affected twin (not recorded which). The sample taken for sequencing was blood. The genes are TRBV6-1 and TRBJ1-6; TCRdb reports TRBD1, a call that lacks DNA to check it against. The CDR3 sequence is CASLSLGGYNSPLHF.